The T cell receptor (beta chain) under discussion was sequenced for a study of shared clonotypes between healthy human individuals. Notes on the study in general: Sharing across a few donors was seen in 5% to 5.5% of naive CD4 clonotypes.

To note about this clone: Its antigen is unidentified.

Researchers divided each subset's genomic DNA evenly across several immunoSEQ plates. The protocol was immunoSEQ multiplex PCR, while the TCRdb copy is restricted to in-frame clones and leaves out a portion. In the table there are roughly 330,000 clones, around 74% of which are singletons. HIV-negative, healthy adults without recent acute infections or vaccinations were the donors. Sequencing was done on a sample of memory CD4+ T cells sorted from blood. Subset defined: CD45RA-negative fraction. This TCR was sampled from a man aged 25-45 years in good health.

CDR3 DNA: TGTGCCAGCAGGGCAGGGGGGACGAACACCGGGGAGCTGTTTTTT. This gives the protein CASRAGGTNTGELFF. This rearrangement joins TRBV6-5 to TRBJ2-2; the D gene is possibly TRBD1 (7 bases). The CDR3 extends over 15 amino acids. The germline gives CDR1 MNHEY, CDR2 SVGAGI. V lost 6 bases, J lost 0 bases, and 11 bases lay in between.